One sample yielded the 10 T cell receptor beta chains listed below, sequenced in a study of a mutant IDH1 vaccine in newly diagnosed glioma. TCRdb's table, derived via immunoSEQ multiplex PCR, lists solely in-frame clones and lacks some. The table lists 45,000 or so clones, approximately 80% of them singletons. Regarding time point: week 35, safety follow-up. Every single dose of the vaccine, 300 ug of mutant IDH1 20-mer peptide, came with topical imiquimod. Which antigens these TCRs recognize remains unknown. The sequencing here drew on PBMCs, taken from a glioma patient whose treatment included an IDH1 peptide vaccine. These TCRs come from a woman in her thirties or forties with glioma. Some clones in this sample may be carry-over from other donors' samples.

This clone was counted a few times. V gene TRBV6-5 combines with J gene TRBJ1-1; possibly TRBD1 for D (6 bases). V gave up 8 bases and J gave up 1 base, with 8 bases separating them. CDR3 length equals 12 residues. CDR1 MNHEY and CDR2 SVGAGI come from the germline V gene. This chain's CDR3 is CASRTANTEAFF. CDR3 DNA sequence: TGTGCCAGCCGGACAGCGAACACTGAAGCTTTCTTT.

The CDR3 coding sequence is TGTGCCAGCAGCTTCGCTGGGGGAGCTAACTATGGCTACACCTTC. Its protein product is CASSFAGGANYGYTF. The chain carries TRBV7-9 and TRBJ1-2; D may be TRBD1 (5 bases). The CDR3 spans 15 residues. V gave up 3 bases and J gave up 0 bases, with 11 bases separating them. The V gene's germline CDR1 is SEHNR and CDR2 FQNEAQ (reference sequence).

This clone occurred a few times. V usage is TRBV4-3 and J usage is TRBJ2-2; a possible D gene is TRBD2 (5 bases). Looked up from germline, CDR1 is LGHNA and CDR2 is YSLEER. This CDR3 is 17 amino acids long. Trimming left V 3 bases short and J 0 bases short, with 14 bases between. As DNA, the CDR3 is TGCGCCAGCAGCCATAGGAGGAGACTGACGAACACCGGGGAGCTGTTTTTT. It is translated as CASSHRRRLTNTGELFF.

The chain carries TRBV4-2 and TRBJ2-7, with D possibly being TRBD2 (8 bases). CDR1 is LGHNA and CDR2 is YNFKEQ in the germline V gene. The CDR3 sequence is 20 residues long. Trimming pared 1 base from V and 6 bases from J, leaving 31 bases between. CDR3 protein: CASSQGADRVMSGRRGEQYF. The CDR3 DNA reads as TGTGCCAGCAGCCAAGGGGCTGACAGGGTAATGAGCGGGAGAAGGGGCGAGCAGTACTTC.

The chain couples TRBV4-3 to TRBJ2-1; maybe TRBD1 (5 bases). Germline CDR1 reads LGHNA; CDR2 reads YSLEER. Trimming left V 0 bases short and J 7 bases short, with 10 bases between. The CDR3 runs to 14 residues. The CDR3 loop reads CASSQDRQNNEQFF. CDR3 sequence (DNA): TGCGCCAGCAGCCAAGACCGACAGAATAATGAGCAGTTCTTC.

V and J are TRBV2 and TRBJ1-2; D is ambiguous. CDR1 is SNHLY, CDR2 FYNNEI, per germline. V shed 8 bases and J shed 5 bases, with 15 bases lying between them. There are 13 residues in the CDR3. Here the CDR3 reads CASGKVDDYGYTF. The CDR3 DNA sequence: TGTGCCAGCGGTAAGGTCGACGATTATGGCTACACCTTC.

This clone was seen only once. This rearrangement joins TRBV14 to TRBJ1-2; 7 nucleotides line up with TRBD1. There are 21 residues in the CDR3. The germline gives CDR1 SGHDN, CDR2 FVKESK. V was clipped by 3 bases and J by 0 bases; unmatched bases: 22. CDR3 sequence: CASSQGTAFFRDSDTNYGYTF. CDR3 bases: TGTGCCAGCAGCCAGGGAACTGCATTCTTCCGGGACAGCGACACTAACTATGGCTACACCTTC.

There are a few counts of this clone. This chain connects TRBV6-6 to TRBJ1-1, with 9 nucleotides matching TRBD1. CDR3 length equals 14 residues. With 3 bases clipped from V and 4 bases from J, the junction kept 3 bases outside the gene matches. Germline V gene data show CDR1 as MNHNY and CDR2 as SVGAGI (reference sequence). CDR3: CASSYTDRGTEAFF. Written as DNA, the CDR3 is TGTGCCAGCAGTTATACGGACAGGGGCACTGAAGCTTTCTTT.

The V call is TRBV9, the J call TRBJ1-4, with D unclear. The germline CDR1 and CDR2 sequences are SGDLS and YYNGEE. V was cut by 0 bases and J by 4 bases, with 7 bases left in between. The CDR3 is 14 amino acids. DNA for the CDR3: TGTGCCAGCAGCGTAGAGCCCGTTAATGAAAAACTGTTTTTT. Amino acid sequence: CASSVEPVNEKLFF.

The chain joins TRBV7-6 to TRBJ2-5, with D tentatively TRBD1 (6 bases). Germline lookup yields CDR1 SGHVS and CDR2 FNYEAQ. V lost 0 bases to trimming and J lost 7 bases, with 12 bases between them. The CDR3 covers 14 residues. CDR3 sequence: CASSLAEAGVTQYF. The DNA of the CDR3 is TGTGCCAGCAGCTTAGCTGAGGCAGGGGTGACCCAGTACTTC.